The 24 T cell receptor beta chains reported below all come from one sample, sequenced in a study of post-analysis software for immune sequencing data. General observations from the study: Five or six TRBV segments were more frequent in patients than controls; TRBV5-6, TRBV5-1 and TRBV20-1 belonged to this group.

Incorporated into the TCR beta cDNA libraries were unique molecular identifiers, which served to reduce PCR and sequencing biases. TCRdb used MiXCR to reprocess the PCR reads, holding one entry per CDR3 protein. The sample holds hundreds of thousands of distinct CDR3 sequences, approximately 30% seen once. The antigens these receptors bind are not known. Sequenced sample: blood. Receptors were obtained from a girl aged 10 to 17 with multiple sclerosis.

This chain joins TRBV6-2 or TRBV6-3 and TRBJ2-1; D is perhaps TRBD2 (5 bases). The germline V gene encodes CDR1 MNHEY and CDR2 SVGEGT. This CDR3 is 15 amino acids long. The germline V and J ends were trimmed by 6 bases and 1 base, with 13 bases remaining between them. The CDR3 sequence: CASSHEGRSYNEQFF. CDR3 DNA: TGTGCCAGCAGCCACGAGGGCAGATCCTACAATGAGCAGTTCTTC.

This clonotype was counted only a few times. This chain connects TRBV18 to TRBJ1-2; D not certain. The germline V gene encodes CDR1 KGHSH and CDR2 LQKENI. V was trimmed by 5 bases and J by 8 bases, leaving 15 bases between them. CDR3 length: 13 amino acids. This CDR3 is CASSSSAFEGYTF. The CDR3 coding sequence is TGTGCCAGCTCATCCAGTGCCTTTGAGGGCTACACCTTC.

This chain links TRBV10-3 with TRBJ2-7, with a tentative D call TRBD1 (5 bases). V lost 6 bases and J lost 9, with 18 bases in between. Germline CDR1 and CDR2: ENHRY and SYGVKD. CDR3 length equals 13 residues. In nucleotides, the CDR3 is TGTGCCATCAGCACTGAGACAGCTTTCTGGCAGTACTTC. Translation gives CAISTETAFWQYF.

The chain employs TRBV29-1 and TRBJ1-2; unclear D gene. Germline V gene sequence: CDR1 SQVTM, CDR2 ANQGSEA. The length of the CDR3 is 12 residues. Trimming cost V 1 base and J 7 bases, with 10 bases left between them. For the CDR3, the DNA is TGCAGCGTTGAAGCGGTCCGGGGTGGCTACACCTTC. Translating gives CSVEAVRGGYTF.

This chain links TRBV20-1 with TRBJ2-1; TRBD1 matches 8 bases. With V trimmed by 7 bases and J by 8 bases, 19 bases remained unmatched. The germline V gene has CDR1 DFQATT and CDR2 SNEGSKA (reference sequence). The CDR3 has 16 amino acids. DNA of the CDR3: TGCAGTGTTAGTGAGATACCGGGGCAGGGGGCTGATGAGCAGTTCTTC. It codes for CSVSEIPGQGADEQFF.

The J gene is TRBJ2-6, the V gene TRBV5-1; D might be TRBD1 or TRBD2, each matching 5 bases. Germline assignment: CDR1 SGHRS and CDR2 YFSETQ. The CDR3 consists of 15 residues. V was pared by 3 bases and J by 1 base, with 8 bases between. The CDR3 sequence: CASSSGTSGANVLTF. DNA for the CDR3: TGCGCCAGCAGCTCAGGGACGTCTGGGGCCAACGTCCTGACTTTC.

The count of this clonotype is one. The rearrangement uses TRBV7-2 and TRBJ2-7; D is possibly TRBD2 (5 bases). In germline, CDR1 is SGHTA, CDR2 FQGNSA. This CDR3 is 16 amino acids long. Trimming removed 2 bases from V and 0 bases from J, with 14 bases in between. The CDR3 protein is CASSLRTSLYSYEQYF. The CDR3, as DNA: TGTGCCAGCAGCTTAAGGACTTCCCTCTACTCCTACGAGCAGTACTTC.

Notes on this clonotype: A junction boundary mismatches the germline segment, possibly from a read error. The J gene is TRBJ2-3, the V gene TRBV10-3; weak D call: TRBD1 (6 bases). CDR1 is ENHRY, CDR2 SYGVKD, per germline. The CDR3 has 14 residues. The CDR3 loop reads CAVSLDSSTDTQYF. In DNA form, the CDR3 reads TGTGCCGTCAGCCTGGACAGTAGCACAGATACGCAGTATTTT.

The V and J genes are TRBV18 and TRBJ2-6, with D perhaps matching TRBD1 or TRBD2 (5 bases each). The germline V and J ends were trimmed by 2 bases and 5 bases, with 16 bases remaining between them. Per the germline V gene, CDR1 is KGHSH and CDR2 is LQKENI. The CDR3 has 17 residues. In DNA form, the CDR3 reads TGTGCCAGCTCACCAACTGGGACCGGTCGGAGGGCCAACGTCCTGACTTTC. Its translation is CASSPTGTGRRANVLTF.

The rearrangement links TRBV29-1 to TRBJ2-5, with 10 nucleotides matching TRBD2. J lost 5 bases, V lost 4 bases, and 7 bases had no gene match. From germline, CDR1 is SQVTM and CDR2 ANQGSEA. The CDR3 has 14 residues. The CDR3 DNA reads TGCAGCGTTGGAGCGGGAGGGGGTCTGGAGACCCAGTACTTC. The encoded protein is CSVGAGGGLETQYF.

The rearrangement joins TRBV11-2 to TRBJ2-5; 10 bases match TRBD2. The CDR3 is made up of 17 amino acids. The germline V gene encodes CDR1 SGHAT and CDR2 FQNNGV. After removal of 1 base from V and 2 bases from J, the junction contained 7 bases not matched to a gene. The CDR3 DNA sequence: TGTGCCAGCAGCTTAGTACCCAGCGGGGGGGAACAAGAGACCCAGTACTTC. Its protein product is CASSLVPSGGEQETQYF. Combining the CDR3 with reference TRBV11-2 and TRBJ2-5 gives the whole variable domain EAGVAQSPRYKIIEKRQSVAFWCNPISGHATLYWYQQILGQGPKLLIQFQNNGVVDDSQLPKDRFSAERLKGVDSTLKIQPAKLEDSAVYLCASSLVPSGGEQETQYFGPGTRLLVL.

This sequence joins TRBV27 and TRBJ1-2; no clear D gene. Trimming cost V 8 bases and J 4 bases, with 17 bases left between them. There are 14 residues in the CDR3. Germline loops: CDR1 MNHEY, CDR2 SMNVEV (reference sequence). The CDR3 sequence is CASAPGPGIYGYTF. CDR3 nucleotide sequence: TGTGCCAGCGCACCGGGTCCGGGGATCTATGGCTACACCTTC.

There are a few counts of this clonotype. The chain joins TRBV28 to TRBJ1-2; tentative D call: TRBD1 (5 bases). Germline loops: CDR1 MDHEN, CDR2 SYDVKM. The CDR3 sequence is 13 residues long. Deletions cut 6 bases from V and 4 bases from J, with 12 bases between. The CDR3 DNA is TGTGCCAGCAGCATTTGGACACCCTATGGCTACACCTTC. Translated, it gives CASSIWTPYGYTF.

The V gene is TRBV20-1, the J gene TRBJ2-7; TRBD1 matches at 9 bases. The junction had 8 bases not matched to a gene; V was cut back by 5 bases and J by 3 bases. Germline assignment: CDR1 DFQATT and CDR2 SNEGSKA (reference sequence). This CDR3 spans 14 amino acids. CDR3 residues: CSAGNRDRDYEQYF. The CDR3 nucleotides are TGCAGTGCTGGAAACCGGGACAGGGACTACGAGCAGTACTTC.

V usage is TRBV9 and J usage is TRBJ1-1; D is undetermined. Looked up from germline, CDR1 is SGDLS and CDR2 is YYNGEE. Between the trimmed V and J ends, which lost 0 bases and 0 bases, there was a span of 12 bases. This CDR3 contains 16 residues. This CDR3 is CASSVGTSLMNTEAFF. For the CDR3, the DNA is TGTGCCAGCAGCGTAGGCACCTCGCTCATGAACACTGAAGCTTTCTTT.

This chain links TRBV12-3 or TRBV12-4 with TRBJ2-3; the match to TRBD2 covers 7 bases. This CDR3 region has 16 residues. With V trimmed by 6 bases and J by 2 bases, 11 bases remained unmatched. In DNA, the CDR3 is TGTGCCAGCAGGCAAAGGGGACTACTGATCACAGATACGCAGTATTTT. Protein: CASRQRGLLITDTQYF.

This clonotype turned up a few times. The chain joins TRBV28 to TRBJ1-2; weak D call: TRBD1 (5 bases). The ends were cut back, 6 bases at V and 3 bases at J, with 14 bases in the middle. Germline V gene sequence: CDR1 MDHEN, CDR2 SYDVKM. This CDR3 has 14 amino acids. The CDR3 region has the DNA TGTGCCAGCAGCCCGCGGGGACGGCACTATGGCTACACCTTC. Translated: CASSPRGRHYGYTF.

About this clonotype itself: At one boundary the junction diverges from the germline segment, which might be a read error. CDR3 in amino acids: CASKAWWTDSYGQYF. As DNA, the CDR3 is TGTGCCAGCAAGGCGTGGTGGACGGACTCCTACGGGCAGTACTTC. The genes are TRBV6-1 and TRBJ2-7, with D tentatively TRBD2 (5 bases). This CDR3 comprises 15 residues. Germline CDR1 and CDR2: MNHNS and SASEGT.

This clonotype occurred once. The CDR3 reads CASSYFGQIYEQYF. The CDR3 coding sequence is TGTGCCAGCAGTTACTTCGGACAGATCTACGAGCAGTACTTC. V gene TRBV6-2 or TRBV6-3 combines with J gene TRBJ2-7; a possible D gene is TRBD1 (6 bases). This CDR3 has 14 residues. V lost 1 base, J lost 3 bases, and 10 bases lay in between. Germline V gene data show CDR1 as MNHEY and CDR2 as SVGEGT.

This clonotype has a handful of counts. This chain joins TRBV20-1 and TRBJ1-4; maybe TRBD1 (6 bases). Germline CDR1 reads DFQATT; CDR2 reads SNEGSKA (reference sequence). This CDR3 has 14 residues. Trimming shortened V by 2 bases and J by 7 bases, and 14 bases separated the two germline ends. CDR3 sequence: CSARSSGVTEKLFF. The CDR3 DNA sequence: TGCAGTGCTAGATCATCAGGGGTTACTGAAAAACTGTTTTTT.

This clonotype is a singleton in its sample. The V call is TRBV19, the J call TRBJ1-2; 8 bases match TRBD1. CDR3 length equals 15 residues. Germline CDR1 and CDR2: LNHDA and SQIVND (reference sequence). V lost 5 bases and J lost 2; bases outside the gene matches: 7. CDR3 sequence (DNA): TGTGCCAGTAGTCCACGGGACAGGAAGAACTATGGCTACACCTTC. Translating it yields CASSPRDRKNYGYTF.

This clonotype was seen a single time. This may come from a read error, since a much larger clone is one base off. The chain has TRBV20-1 and TRBJ2-1; a possible D gene is TRBD1 (5 bases). Per the germline V gene, CDR1 is DFQATT and CDR2 is SNEGSKA (reference sequence). The CDR3 sequence is 12 residues long. Between the trimmed V and J ends, which lost 3 bases and 5 bases, there was a span of 8 bases. CDR3 amino acids: CSASSRDNEQFF. CDR3 nucleotide sequence: TGCAGTGCTAGCTCCAGGGACAATGAGCAGTTCTTC.

The CDR3 sequence: CSGLTLGTNTEAFF. CDR3 nucleotides: TGCAGTGGCCTGACATTGGGGACGAACACTGAAGCTTTCTTT. The rearrangement links TRBV20-1 to TRBJ1-1; D possibly corresponds to TRBD1 (5 bases). With 7 bases removed from V and 1 base from J, the gap between germline ends came to 16 bases. There are 14 residues in the CDR3. CDR1 is DFQATT, CDR2 SNEGSKA, per germline (reference sequence).

This clonotype has more than one count but fewer than ten. The rearrangement joins TRBV2 to TRBJ1-5; no definite D call. V was trimmed by 4 bases and J by 2 bases, leaving 9 bases between them. Germline values: CDR1 SNHLY, CDR2 FYNNEI. The CDR3 totals 14 residues. The CDR3 coding sequence is TGTGCCAGCAGTGTCCGCCGGGGCAATCAGCCCCAGCATTTT. Residues: CASSVRRGNQPQHF.